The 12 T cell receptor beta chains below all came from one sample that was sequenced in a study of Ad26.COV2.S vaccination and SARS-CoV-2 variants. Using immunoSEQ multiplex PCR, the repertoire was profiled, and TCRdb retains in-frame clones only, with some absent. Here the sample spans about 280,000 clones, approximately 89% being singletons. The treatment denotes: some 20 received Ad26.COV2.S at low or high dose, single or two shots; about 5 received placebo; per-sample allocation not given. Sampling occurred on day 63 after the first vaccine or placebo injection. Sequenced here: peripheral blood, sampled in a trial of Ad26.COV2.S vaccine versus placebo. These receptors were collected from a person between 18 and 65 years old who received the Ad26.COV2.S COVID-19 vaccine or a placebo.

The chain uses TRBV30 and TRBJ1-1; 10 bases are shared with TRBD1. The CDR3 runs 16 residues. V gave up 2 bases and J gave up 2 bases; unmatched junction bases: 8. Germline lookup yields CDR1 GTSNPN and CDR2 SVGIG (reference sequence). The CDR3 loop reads CAWSPKDRGRNTEAFF. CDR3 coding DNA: TGTGCCTGGAGTCCCAAAGACAGGGGGCGAAACACTGAAGCTTTCTTT.

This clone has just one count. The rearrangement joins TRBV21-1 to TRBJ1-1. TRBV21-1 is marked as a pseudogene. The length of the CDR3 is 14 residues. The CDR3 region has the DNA TGTGCCAGCAGCAAAGTGGGGACCAACACTGAAGCTTTCTTT. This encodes CASSKVGTNTEAFF.

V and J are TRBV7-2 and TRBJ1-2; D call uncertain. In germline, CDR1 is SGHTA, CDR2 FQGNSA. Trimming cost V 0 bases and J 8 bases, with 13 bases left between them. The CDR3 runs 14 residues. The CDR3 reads CASSLALPTGGYTF. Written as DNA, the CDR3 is TGTGCCAGCAGCTTAGCCCTACCGACGGGGGGCTACACCTTC.

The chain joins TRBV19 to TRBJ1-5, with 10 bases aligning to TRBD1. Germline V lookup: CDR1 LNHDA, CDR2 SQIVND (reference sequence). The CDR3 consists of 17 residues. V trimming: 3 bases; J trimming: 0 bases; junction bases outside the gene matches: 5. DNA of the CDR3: TGTGCCAGTAGTATTTTGGGACAGGGGATTAGCAATCAGCCCCAGCATTTT. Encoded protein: CASSILGQGISNQPQHF.

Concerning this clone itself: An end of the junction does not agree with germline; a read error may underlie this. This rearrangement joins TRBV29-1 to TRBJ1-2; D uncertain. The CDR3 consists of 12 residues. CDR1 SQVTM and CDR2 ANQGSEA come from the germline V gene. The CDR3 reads CSVEGINYGYTF. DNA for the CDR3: TGCAGCGTCGAAGGAATTAACTATGGCTACACCTTC.

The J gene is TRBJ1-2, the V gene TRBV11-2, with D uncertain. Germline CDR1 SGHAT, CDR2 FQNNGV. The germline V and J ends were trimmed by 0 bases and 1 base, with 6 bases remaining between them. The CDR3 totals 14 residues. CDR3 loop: CASSLDPINYGYTF. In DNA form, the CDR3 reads TGTGCCAGCAGCTTAGATCCAATTAACTATGGCTACACCTTC.

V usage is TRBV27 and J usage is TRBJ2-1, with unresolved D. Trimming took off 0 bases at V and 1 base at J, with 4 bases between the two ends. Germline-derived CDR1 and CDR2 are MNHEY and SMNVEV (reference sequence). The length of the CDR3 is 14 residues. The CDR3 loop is CASSLSGSYNEQFF. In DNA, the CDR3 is TGTGCCAGCAGTTTATCCGGATCCTACAATGAGCAGTTCTTC.

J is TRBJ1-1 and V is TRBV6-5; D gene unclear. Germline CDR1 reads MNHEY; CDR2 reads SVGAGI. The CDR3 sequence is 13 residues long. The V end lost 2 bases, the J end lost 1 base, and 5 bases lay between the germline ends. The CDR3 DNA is TGTGCCAGCAGTTACGGGGAGAACACTGAAGCTTTCTTT. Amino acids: CASSYGENTEAFF.

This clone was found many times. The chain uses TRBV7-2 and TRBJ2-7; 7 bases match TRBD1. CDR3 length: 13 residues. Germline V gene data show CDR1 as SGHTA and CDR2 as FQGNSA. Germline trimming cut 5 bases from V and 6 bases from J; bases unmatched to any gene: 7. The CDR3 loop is CASSRDRAGEQYF. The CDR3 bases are TGTGCCAGCAGCCGAGACAGGGCGGGCGAGCAGTACTTC.

CDR3 nucleotide sequence: TGTGCCAGCAGTTCTCTACTAGCGGGGCAGTTCTTC. Translation: CASSSLLAGQFF. The chain recombines TRBV12-3 or TRBV12-4 with TRBJ2-1, with 9 positions matching TRBD2. The CDR3 is made up of 12 amino acids. V lost 4 bases and J lost 12; bases outside the gene matches: 4.

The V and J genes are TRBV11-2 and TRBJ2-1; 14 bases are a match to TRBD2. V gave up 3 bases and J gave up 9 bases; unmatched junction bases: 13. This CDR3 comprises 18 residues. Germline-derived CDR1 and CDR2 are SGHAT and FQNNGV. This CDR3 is CASSLGLAGAQGGSEQFF. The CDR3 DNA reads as TGTGCCAGCAGCTTGGGACTAGCGGGAGCCCAGGGTGGAAGTGAGCAGTTCTTC.

CDR3 nucleotides: TGTGCCAGCAGCCCGGGACAGGCCCTAAACACCGGGGAGCTGTTTTTT. Translated, it gives CASSPGQALNTGELFF. This sequence joins TRBV9 and TRBJ2-2; 8 bases fit TRBD1. CDR1 is SGDLS and CDR2 is YYNGEE in the germline V gene. The junction had 7 bases not matched to a gene; V was cut back by 4 bases and J by 2 bases. The CDR3 loop spans 16 amino acids.